Each of the 30 T cell receptor beta chains below was sequenced from the same sample in a study of CD8 T cells in Susac syndrome. The RNA input was roughly 0.45 to 1 ug, and it was reverse transcribed with random hexamers. TCRdb ran MiXCR on the immunoSEQ multiplex PCR reads and lists one entry per CDR3 protein. The data show 150,000 or so distinct CDR3 sequences, 85% to 95% seen once. Sequenced: CD8+ T cells from PBMCs. The source is a human donor with multiple sclerosis.

The chain uses TRBV5-4 and TRBJ2-3, with 8 nucleotides matching TRBD2. This CDR3 is built from 16 residues. CDR1 and CDR2 (germline): SGHNT, YYREEE (reference sequence). V lost 3 bases to trimming and J lost 3 bases; unmatched junction nucleotides: 9. For the CDR3, the DNA is TGTGCCAGCAGCTCCGGACGGGGGGGAGTAACAGATACGCAGTATTTT. Translating gives CASSSGRGGVTDTQYF.

CDR3 loop: CASSQDLGTGAEAFF. The CDR3 coding sequence is TGTGCCAGCAGCCAAGATCTAGGGACGGGGGCTGAAGCTTTCTTT. This chain links TRBV4-2 with TRBJ1-1; possibly TRBD1 for D (5 bases). Between the trimmed V and J ends, which lost 0 bases and 6 bases, there was a span of 14 bases. The CDR3 spans 15 residues. Germline V lookup: CDR1 LGHNA, CDR2 YNFKEQ.

This chain links TRBV12-3 or TRBV12-4 with TRBJ1-1, with TRBD1 as a possible D gene (5 bases). The CDR3 has 14 residues. V was trimmed by 7 bases and J by 4 bases, leaving 16 bases between them. This chain's CDR3 is CASNNAEGTTEAFF. CDR3 coding DNA: TGTGCCAGCAACAACGCCGAGGGGACCACTGAAGCTTTCTTT.

CDR3: CAISEYRANTEAFF. CDR3 nucleotide sequence: TGTGCCATCAGTGAGTACAGGGCCAACACTGAAGCTTTCTTT. The chain joins TRBV10-3 to TRBJ1-1, with D perhaps TRBD1 (6 bases). The CDR3 consists of 14 residues. Deletions cut 1 base from V and 2 bases from J, with 8 bases between. Germline CDR1 reads ENHRY; CDR2 reads SYGVKD.

The V gene is TRBV7-9, the J gene TRBJ2-7; D perhaps matches TRBD2 (6 bases). This CDR3 is 13 amino acids long. The germline gives CDR1 SEHNR, CDR2 FQNEAQ (reference sequence). V lost 6 bases and J 5 bases, leaving 14 bases between the germline ends. CDR3 residues: CASSPAGTHEQYF. For the CDR3, the DNA is TGTGCCAGCAGTCCTGCGGGGACCCACGAGCAGTACTTC.

The rearrangement joins TRBV10-3 to TRBJ1-1, with D maybe TRBD1 (5 bases). CDR1 and CDR2 (germline): ENHRY, SYGVKD. The CDR3 loop spans 12 amino acids. Trimming removed 6 bases from V and 3 bases from J, with 8 bases in between. The CDR3 bases are TGTGCCATCAGGGGGGGTGACACTGAAGCTTTCTTT. Protein: CAIRGGDTEAFF.

The V call is TRBV5-1, the J call TRBJ2-1; TRBD1 aligns across 7 bases. From germline, CDR1 is SGHRS and CDR2 YFSETQ. The CDR3 runs 15 residues. The V and J ends lost 7 bases and 0 bases, in that order; junction bases with no gene match: 7. The CDR3, as DNA: TGCGCCAGCTCTATTAGGACAGGCTCCTACAATGAGCAGTTCTTC. Residues: CASSIRTGSYNEQFF.

This chain connects TRBV28 to TRBJ2-5; 8 positions agree with TRBD1. Germline V gene lookup returns CDR1 MDHEN and CDR2 SYDVKM. The junction had 9 bases not matched to a gene; V was cut back by 4 bases and J by 5 bases. This CDR3 is 15 amino acids long. The CDR3 region is CASSSRTGTTETQYF. In DNA, the CDR3 is TGTGCCAGCAGTTCCCGGACAGGGACGACGGAGACCCAGTACTTC. Based on the CDR3 plus reference TRBV28 and TRBJ2-5, the full variable domain is DVKVTQSSRYLVKRTGEKVFLECVQDMDHENMFWYRQDPGLGLRLIYFSYDVKMKEKGDIPEGYSVSREKKERFSLILESASTNQTSMYLCASSSRTGTTETQYFGPGTRLLVL.

The chain is built from TRBV20-1 and TRBJ1-5; D is unresolved. The ends were cut back, 2 bases at V and 2 bases at J, with 4 bases in the middle. Looked up from germline, CDR1 is DFQATT and CDR2 is SNEGSKA (reference sequence). The CDR3 consists of 12 residues. The CDR3 reads CSARQGNQPQHF. The CDR3 DNA reads as TGCAGTGCTAGACAGGGCAATCAGCCCCAGCATTTT.

This chain uses TRBV12-3 or TRBV12-4 with TRBJ2-7, with TRBD2 matching 7 bases. J was trimmed by 4 bases and V by 4 bases; bases with no gene match: 10. The CDR3 has 15 amino acids. This chain's CDR3 is CASSSFASGPYEQYF. CDR3 coding DNA: TGTGCCAGCAGTTCCTTCGCTAGCGGACCATACGAGCAGTACTTC.

CDR3 sequence: CASSSTGGLQETQYF. CDR3 sequence (DNA): TGTGCCAGCAGTTCGACAGGGGGCCTTCAAGAGACCCAGTACTTC. The chain combines TRBV5-4 with TRBJ2-5; 10 bases fit TRBD1. The V gene's germline CDR1 is SGHNT and CDR2 YYREEE (reference sequence). There are 15 residues in the CDR3. The junction had 6 bases not matched to a gene; V was cut back by 5 bases and J by 2 bases.

This chain joins TRBV20-1 and TRBJ2-1; 7 nucleotides align to TRBD1. The CDR3 runs to 19 residues. V lost 1 base, J lost 4 bases, and 19 bases stayed unmatched. Germline V CDR1 and CDR2: DFQATT, SNEGSKA (reference sequence). The CDR3: CSARGVGVDRDTFYNEQFF. Written as DNA, the CDR3 is TGCAGTGCTAGAGGTGTCGGGGTAGACAGGGACACCTTTTACAATGAGCAGTTCTTC.

This rearrangement joins TRBV9 to TRBJ2-5; D may be TRBD1 (6 bases). The CDR3 covers 14 residues. CDR1 is SGDLS and CDR2 is YYNGEE in the germline V gene. The V gene lost 7 bases and the J gene lost 0 bases, with 13 bases spanning the gap. CDR3 sequence (DNA): TGTGCCAGCGGAACCGACAGGTACCAAGAGACCCAGTACTTC. Translation: CASGTDRYQETQYF.

The chain combines TRBV27 with TRBJ2-7; D might be TRBD1 (5 bases). Trimming shortened V by 2 bases and J by 6 bases, and 8 bases separated the two germline ends. Germline loops: CDR1 MNHEY, CDR2 SMNVEV (reference sequence). CDR3 length: 12 amino acids. The CDR3 spells CASSLQGGEQYF. CDR3 sequence (DNA): TGTGCCAGCAGTTTACAGGGCGGCGAGCAGTACTTC.

This clonotype came up once. Sequence at one end of the junction differs from germline and may be a read error. The gene calls are TRBV24-1 and TRBJ1-1, with 8 bases lining up with TRBD1. Germline-derived CDR1 and CDR2 are KGHDR and SFDVKD. The CDR3 is made up of 17 amino acids. The CDR3 coding sequence is TGTGCCACCAGCGATTTCCCAGACAGGGGACAGAACACTGAAGCTTTCTTT. Translation: CATSDFPDRGQNTEAFF.

This rearrangement joins TRBV13 to TRBJ1-5; D is unresolved. The V and J ends lost 6 bases and 4 bases respectively, with 13 bases between them. This CDR3 region has 14 residues. Germline lookup yields CDR1 PRHDT and CDR2 FYEKMQ (reference sequence). CDR3 protein: CASRQGRKNQPQHF. CDR3 nucleotides: TGTGCCAGCAGACAAGGACGAAAAAATCAGCCCCAGCATTTT.

The V call is TRBV29-1, the J call TRBJ2-1; 10 bases match TRBD1. This CDR3 region has 13 residues. Per the germline V gene, CDR1 is SQVTM and CDR2 is ANQGSEA. After removal of 8 bases from V and 7 bases from J, the junction contained 8 bases not matched to a gene. This CDR3 reads CSIPWTGGNEQFF. As DNA, the CDR3 is TGCAGCATCCCCTGGACAGGGGGTAATGAGCAGTTCTTC.

The genes are TRBV9 and TRBJ2-1; D gene unclear. With 0 bases removed from V and 8 bases from J, the gap between germline ends came to 9 bases. CDR1 is SGDLS, CDR2 YYNGEE, per germline. This CDR3 contains 13 residues. For the CDR3, the DNA is TGTGCCAGCAGCGTAGGGTCCCCCCATGAGCAGTTCTTC. It translates to CASSVGSPHEQFF.

This clonotype was detected once. The gene calls are TRBV5-6 and TRBJ1-2; D remains unclear. This CDR3 has 13 amino acids. The germline gives CDR1 SGHDT, CDR2 YYEEEE. V was clipped by 0 bases and J by 2 bases, with 5 bases between them. CDR3 protein: CASSLGENYGYTF. The CDR3 DNA reads as TGTGCCAGCAGCTTGGGTGAGAACTATGGCTACACCTTC.

The gene calls are TRBV2 and TRBJ2-1; a possible D gene is TRBD1 (6 bases). Germline CDR1 SNHLY, CDR2 FYNNEI. This CDR3 has 17 amino acids. V was cut by 10 bases and J by 5 bases, with 27 bases left in between. The CDR3 loop reads CAITLITGLLSNNEQFF. For the CDR3, the DNA is TGTGCCATTACGTTAATAACAGGGCTACTTTCCAACAATGAGCAGTTCTTC.

This chain links TRBV25-1 with TRBJ1-4; D might be TRBD1 (6 bases). Germline V CDR1 and CDR2: MGHDK, SYGVNS. CDR3 length: 14 amino acids. The V end lost 2 bases, the J end lost 7 bases, and 11 bases lay between the germline ends. The CDR3 loop is CASSEGQGREKLFF. CDR3 DNA sequence: TGTGCCAGCAGTGAAGGGCAGGGGCGTGAAAAACTGTTTTTT.

This chain uses TRBV27 with TRBJ2-5; the D is unclear. The CDR3 loop spans 12 amino acids. V gave up 8 bases and J gave up 4 bases, with 11 bases separating them. Germline values: CDR1 MNHEY, CDR2 SMNVEV (reference sequence). The CDR3 region has the DNA TGTGCCAGCGGTCATCGCGCAGAGACCCAGTACTTC. Translated: CASGHRAETQYF.

CDR3 nucleotides: TGTGCCAGCAGCTTAGGTCCCAGGGCCGCAGATACGCAGTATTTT. Translating it yields CASSLGPRAADTQYF. The chain carries TRBV11-3 and TRBJ2-3, with D tentatively TRBD1 (5 bases). Trimming removed 1 base from V and 4 bases from J, with 12 bases in between. The CDR3 loop spans 15 amino acids. In germline, CDR1 is SGHNT, CDR2 YENEEA. Supplemented by reference TRBV11-3 and TRBJ2-3, the full variable domain reads EAGVVQSPRYKIIEKKQPVAFWCNPISGHNTLYWYLQNLGQGPELLIRYENEEAVDDSQLPKDRFSAERLKGVDSTLKIQPAELGDSAVYLCASSLGPRAADTQYFGPGTRLTVL.

The chain employs TRBV7-3 and TRBJ2-1; no clear D. The V and J ends lost 1 base and 5 bases respectively, with 6 bases between them. Germline V gene data show CDR1 as SGHTA and CDR2 as FQGTGA. The CDR3 spans 13 residues. The CDR3 is CASSLRSNNEQFF. The CDR3 DNA reads as TGTGCCAGCAGCTTAAGGTCGAACAATGAGCAGTTCTTC. The full variable domain, rest sourced from reference TRBV7-3 and TRBJ2-1, is GAGVSQTPSNKVTEKGKYVELRCDPISGHTALYWYRQSLGQGPEFLIYFQGTGAADDSGLPNDRFFAVRPEGSVSTLKIQRTERGDSAVYLCASSLRSNNEQFFGPGTRLTVL.

This chain connects TRBV9 to TRBJ2-3; 8 bases fit TRBD1. The CDR3 runs 14 residues. CDR1 and CDR2 from the germline V gene are SGDLS and YYNGEE. The ends lost 6 bases at V and 1 base at J; junction bases unmatched: 4. The CDR3 reads CASTPGQGTDTQYF. CDR3 coding DNA: TGTGCCAGCACCCCGGGACAGGGCACAGATACGCAGTATTTT.

In its sample, this clonotype was seen a few times. CDR3 in DNA: TGTGCCAGCAGCCAAGAGGGGGGCACAGATACGCAGTATTTT. Its protein is CASSQEGGTDTQYF. The V and J genes are TRBV3-1 and TRBJ2-3; D tentatively fits TRBD1 or TRBD2 (5 bases each). Trimming took off 0 bases at V and 1 base at J, with 5 bases between the two ends. CDR3 size: 14 residues. Per the germline V gene, CDR1 is LGHDT and CDR2 is YNNKEL (reference sequence).

The chain has TRBV9 and TRBJ2-6, with 7 bases fitting TRBD1. Per the germline V gene, CDR1 is SGDLS and CDR2 is YYNGEE. This CDR3 has 19 residues. V gave up 0 bases and J gave up 1 base; unmatched junction bases: 10. The chain's CDR3 is CASSVARGGGSSGANVLTF. CDR3 bases: TGTGCCAGCAGCGTAGCACGAGGGGGCGGTAGTTCTGGGGCCAACGTCCTGACTTTC.

V is TRBV27 and J is TRBJ1-2; 8 bases agree with TRBD1. CDR3 length equals 18 residues. J was trimmed by 8 bases and V by 5 bases; bases with no gene match: 22. Germline assignment: CDR1 MNHEY and CDR2 SMNVEV (reference sequence). The CDR3 region has the DNA TGTGCCAGCAGTCCCTCGACAGGGGCCGCCAACATCATTATGGGCTACACCTTC. Residues: CASSPSTGAANIIMGYTF.

This sequence joins TRBV20-1 and TRBJ2-1; TRBD2 aligns across 7 bases. In germline, CDR1 is DFQATT, CDR2 SNEGSKA (reference sequence). This CDR3 has 12 amino acids. The chain's CDR3 is CILGTTDNEQFF. CDR3 sequence (DNA): TGCATTCTCGGGACTACGGACAATGAGCAGTTCTTC.

The V gene is TRBV25-1, the J gene TRBJ1-1; D gene uncertain. Germline CDR1 is MGHDK and CDR2 is SYGVNS. The CDR3 length is 14 residues. The V gene lost 6 bases and the J gene lost 5 bases, with 16 bases spanning the gap. The chain's CDR3 is CASRPTGSRTEAFF. DNA of the CDR3: TGTGCCAGCAGGCCAACGGGGTCTCGGACTGAAGCTTTCTTT.